This is a list of T cell receptor beta chains from one sample in a study of control samples from healthy donors and cancer patients. Profiled with immunoSEQ multiplex PCR; TCRdb holds only in-frame clones, not every one. The sample carries about 170,000 clones, 70% to 90% recorded once. Sequencing was done on a sample of blood. The receptors stem from a man under 40 in good health. Both conserved end residues are part of each CDR3. Each record gives: D gene, V gene, clone size, J gene, CDR3 length, CDR3 DNA, CDR3 protein. A D gene is named only where the DNA matches it firmly. Clone size is given for some rows only: seen once, a few or many times, or a class if the clone is expanded.

TRBD1	TRBV15	.	TRBJ2-7	15	TGTGCCACGAGAACCCGGACAGGGGACTCCTACGAGCAGTACTTC	CATRTRTGDSYEQYF
.	TRBV12-3/TRBV12-4	.	TRBJ2-1	12	TGTGCCAGCAGTTTATGGGGGGATGAGCAGTTCTTC	CASSLWGDEQFF
.	TRBV12-3/TRBV12-4	once	TRBJ1-1	13	TGTGCCAGCAGTTTCAGAGTGAACACTGAAGCTTTCTTT	CASSFRVNTEAFF
.	TRBV7-9	.	TRBJ2-7	11	TGTGCCAGCAGCTTAGGGACAGCGACGGGTTTC	CASSLGTATGF
TRBD2	TRBV7-3	.	TRBJ2-2	16	TGTGCCAGCAGCTTAAGCGGGAGCGCCGACGCCGGGGAGCTGTTTTTT	CASSLSGSADAGELFF
TRBD1	TRBV29-1	.	TRBJ2-1	17	TGCAGCGTTACAAACCCGGGACAGGGGGCGGCCTACAATGAGCAGTTCTTC	CSVTNPGQGAAYNEQFF
TRBD1	TRBV2	.	TRBJ2-3	14	TGTGCCAGCTGGACAGGCGAACCGACAGATACGCAGTATTTT	CASWTGEPTDTQYF
.	TRBV11-2	.	TRBJ2-7	15	TGTGCCAGCAGCTGGGGAATTGGAACCTTCTACGAGCAGTACTTC	CASSWGIGTFYEQYF
.	TRBV29-1	.	TRBJ2-5	14	TGCAGCGCTGTCTTTGGGACGGCCCAAGAGACCCAGTACTTC	CSAVFGTAQETQYF
.	TRBV5-4	.	TRBJ2-6	14	TGTGCCAGCAGGATTAACTCTGGGGCCAACGTCCTGACTTTC	CASRINSGANVLTF
.	TRBV5-4	.	TRBJ2-3	15	TGTGCCAGCAGCTTAGAGGGACGATGGGGAGATACGCAGTATTTT	CASSLEGRWGDTQYF
TRBD1	TRBV28	.	TRBJ1-2	15	TGTGCCAGCAGTTGGGGACAGGGGAACAACTATGGCTACACCTTC	CASSWGQGNNYGYTF
TRBD1	TRBV10-3	.	TRBJ1-4	15	TGTGCCATCAGTGATAGCGGGACAGGGATCGAAAAACTGTTTTTT	CAISDSGTGIEKLFF
.	TRBV6-6	.	TRBJ2-7	14	TGTGCCAGCAGCGGCGTGCAGGCCAACTACGAGCAGTACTTC	CASSGVQANYEQYF
TRBD1	TRBV29-1	.	TRBJ1-1	14	TGCAGCGTCCGAGGGGACAGGGGGCACACTGAAGCTTTCTTT	CSVRGDRGHTEAFF
TRBD1	TRBV5-6	.	TRBJ2-1	12	TGTGCCAGCAGCCCAGGACAGGGGGGGAGGTTCTTC	CASSPGQGGRFF
TRBD1	TRBV19	.	TRBJ1-1	14	TGTGCCAGTAGTATCCGACAGGGCGAGACTGAAGCTTTCTTT	CASSIRQGETEAFF
.	TRBV3-1/TRBV3-2	.	TRBJ2-2	12	TGTGCCAGCAGCCCTCGAAGCGGGGAGCTGTTTTTT	CASSPRSGELFF
TRBD1	TRBV6-5	.	TRBJ2-7	14	TGTGCCAGCAGTTACGGGGACAGGTCTTACGAGCAGTACTTC	CASSYGDRSYEQYF
.	TRBV19	.	TRBJ2-4	16	TGTGCCAGTAGTATAGGAGAGGGAGGACCCAAAAACATTCAGTACTTC	CASSIGEGGPKNIQYF
.	TRBV3-1/TRBV3-2	.	TRBJ1-3	13	TGTGCCAGCAGCCAGACAGCCGGAAACACCATATATTTT	CASSQTAGNTIYF
TRBD1	TRBV7-9	.	TRBJ1-1	15	TGTGCCAGCAGCTCCTCGGGGACAGGGCGGACTGAAGCTTTCTTT	CASSSSGTGRTEAFF
.	TRBV28	.	TRBJ2-1	12	TGTGCCAGTAATAAAGGGACGGATGAGCAGTTCTTC	CASNKGTDEQFF
.	TRBV9	once	TRBJ1-5	14	TGTGCCAGCAGCGTAGGGAGGGATCATCAGCCCCAGCATTTT	CASSVGRDHQPQHF
.	TRBV2	few	TRBJ1-6	14	TGTGCCAGCAGTGAAGAGGGACTGGGTTCACCCCTCCACTTT	CASSEEGLGSPLHF
TRBD2	TRBV5-4	.	TRBJ2-3	16	TGTGCCAGCAGCTCTAGCGGGAGAGGTCTGATAGATACGCAGTATTTT	CASSSSGRGLIDTQYF
TRBD1	TRBV24-1	.	TRBJ1-2	14	TGTGCCACCAGTGACCCCGGGACAGGGGGGAGCTACACCTTC	CATSDPGTGGSYTF
.	TRBV12-3/TRBV12-4	.	TRBJ1-6	12	TGTGCCAGCACCCGCGGGAATTCACCCCTCCACTTT	CASTRGNSPLHF
.	TRBV5-1	.	TRBJ1-6	13	TGCGCCAGCAGCTTGGGGGAATTATCACCCCTCCACTTT	CASSLGELSPLHF
TRBD2	TRBV28	.	TRBJ2-1	13	TGTGCCAGCAGTTTATTAGCGGGAGGTGAGCAGTTCTTC	CASSLLAGGEQFF
.	TRBV4-3	.	TRBJ2-7	17	TGCGCCAGCAGCCAAGAAAGGAGCGGCCTAAGCTCCTACGAGCAGTACTTC	CASSQERSGLSSYEQYF
.	TRBV2	medium-sized	TRBJ2-2	15	TGTGCCAGCAGTCGACAGGCACCGGGGACCGGGGAGCTGTTTTTT	CASSRQAPGTGELFF
.	TRBV5-1	.	TRBJ1-6	13	TGCGCCAGCAGCTCCGGCGTGCGTTCACCCCTCCACTTT	CASSSGVRSPLHF
.	TRBV28	.	TRBJ1-1	14	TGTGCCAATTCACCAGCGGGCACAGGGTTTAGAGCTTTCTTT	CANSPAGTGFRAFF
.	TRBV6-4	.	TRBJ2-1	13	TGTGCCAGCAGTGCCTCCCTTGTTGGGGCGCAGTTCTTC	CASSASLVGAQFF
.	TRBV19	.	TRBJ1-3	15	TGTGCCAGTAGGATTGGACGGTTCTCTGGAAACACCATATATTTT	CASRIGRFSGNTIYF
.	TRBV11-2	.	TRBJ1-3	15	TGTGCCAGCAGCTTAGGCAGGGTCGCTGGAAACACCATATATTTT	CASSLGRVAGNTIYF
.	TRBV5-1	.	TRBJ1-4	15	TGCGCCAGCAGCTCGAAGGGGGCAACTAATGAAAAACTGTTTTTT	CASSSKGATNEKLFF
.	TRBV5-1	once	TRBJ1-1	14	TGCGCCAGCAGCTTGTACGGAATGAACACTGAAGCTTTCTTT	CASSLYGMNTEAFF
.	TRBV5-6	.	TRBJ2-1	15	TGTGCCAGCAGCCAACCGGGGCTGCCGGTGATCGTCGAGGTCTTC	CASSQPGLPVIVEVF
.	TRBV18	.	TRBJ2-1	15	TGTGCCAGCTCACCACTTCGGCAGGGGGGCAATGAGCAGTTCTTC	CASSPLRQGGNEQFF
.	TRBV19	few	TRBJ1-2	14	TGTGCCAGTAGTATAGAAGGGCGAGAAAAAGGCTACACCTTC	CASSIEGREKGYTF
.	TRBV7-6	.	TRBJ2-5	16	TGTGCCAGCAGCCTTGGTATAGGGGACCCCTGGGAGACCCAGTACTTC	CASSLGIGDPWETQYF
.	TRBV2	once	TRBJ1-1	11	TGTGCCAGCAGTGAAGGAGGGGAAGCTTTCTTT	CASSEGGEAFF
TRBD2	TRBV3-1/TRBV3-2	few	TRBJ2-1	15	TGTGCCAGCAGCCCACTAGCGGGTACCAACAATGAGCAGTTCTTC	CASSPLAGTNNEQFF
TRBD2	TRBV5-6	.	TRBJ2-4	15	TGTGCCAGCAGCTTGGCCGGGGGGGCCAAAAACATTCAGTACTTC	CASSLAGGAKNIQYF
.	TRBV3-1/TRBV3-2	.	TRBJ2-3	13	TGTGCCAGCAGCCAAGAGGGGACAGATACGCAGTATTTT	CASSQEGTDTQYF
TRBD1	TRBV19	.	TRBJ2-2	15	TGTGCCAGTAGTAGAGGACAGGGGAGGGCCGGGGAGCTGTTTTTT	CASSRGQGRAGELFF
TRBD1	TRBV4-1	.	TRBJ1-1	15	TGCGCCAGCAGCTCACGACAGGGGGGGGACACTGAAGCTTTCTTT	CASSSRQGGDTEAFF
TRBD1	TRBV27	.	TRBJ1-1	14	TGTGCCAGCTCTTGGGACAGGAGGAACACTGAAGCTTTCTTT	CASSWDRRNTEAFF
.	TRBV2	.	TRBJ1-3	16	TGTGCCAGCAGCCGTTCCGGGGGAAGGGCTGGAAACACCATATATTTT	CASSRSGGRAGNTIYF
.	TRBV5-8	.	TRBJ1-1	13	TGTGCCAGCAGCTTGAGGACAACTATATCGGCTTTCTTT	CASSLRTTISAFF
TRBD2	TRBV6-6	.	TRBJ2-7	15	TGTGCCAGCAGTACCGAGGCTAGCGGCGCCTACGAGCAGTACTTC	CASSTEASGAYEQYF